This record looks at one T cell receptor (beta chain) sequence and its context. Its target is not known. These data belong to a study of blood T cells in healthy people across ages. Study findings and constraints: PBMCs went unsorted, and a conclusive naive versus antigen-experienced comparison was therefore prevented. Considered underestimates were the diversity estimates obtained from one million T cells.

The V gene end was trimmed by 1 base and the J gene end by 0 bases; junction bases not matched to a gene: 2. The CDR3 runs 14 residues. Germline lookup yields CDR1 DFQATT and CDR2 SNEGSKA (reference sequence). Using a J-beta primer mix together with a sample-barcoded 5' primer, a second PCR was run for roughly 6 to 11 cycles. TCRdb reprocessed the 5' RACE reads via MiXCR and lists one record per CDR3 protein. The table records about 1.8 million distinct CDR3 sequences, about 50% of them present only once. The sample, about 10 milliliters of peripheral blood, was drawn from each donor. The sequence came from a woman in her forties in good health. The sequenced material came from blood. The chain couples TRBV20-1 to TRBJ2-7; 8 bases are shared with TRBD1. The CDR3 nucleotides read TGCAGTGCTAGAGGACAGGGGAGCTCCTACGAGCAGTACTTC. Encoded protein: CSARGQGSSYEQYF.